These 24 T cell receptor beta chains came from one sample sequenced in a study of cytomegalovirus exposure and HLA in healthy donors. Use of 60 Vbeta and 13 Jbeta primers characterized the PCR. The repertoire was sequenced with immunoSEQ multiplex PCR; TCRdb's copy has only in-frame clones and lacks some. The sample carries about 100,000 clones, 65% to 90% recorded once. The specimen sequenced was PBMCs. The receptors shown here come from a woman between 65 and 79 years old in good health and CMV-seropositive.

The chain recombines TRBV21-1 with TRBJ1-3. TRBV21-1 is a documented pseudogene. This CDR3 contains 15 residues. CDR3 DNA: TGTGCCAGCAGCAAAGGGGAGAACAGAGGAAACACCATATATTTT. The encoded protein is CASSKGENRGNTIYF.

The chain is built from TRBV6-5 and TRBJ2-5; 9 bases agree with TRBD2. This CDR3 is built from 14 residues. CDR1 MNHEY and CDR2 SVGAGI come from the germline V gene. V was clipped by 5 bases and J by 5 bases; unmatched bases: 6. The CDR3 here is CASSPGLAWETQYF. The CDR3 coding sequence is TGTGCCAGCAGTCCTGGACTAGCGTGGGAGACCCAGTACTTC.

This clone was counted a few times. The chain employs TRBV28 and TRBJ2-5; 8 positions agree with TRBD2. The germline V gene encodes CDR1 MDHEN and CDR2 SYDVKM. The V segment lost 5 bases and the J segment 7 bases; nucleotides outside the gene matches: 15. CDR3 length: 16 residues. This CDR3 reads CASSPSFAGGRGTQYF. The CDR3 DNA reads TGTGCCAGCAGTCCAAGTTTTGCGGGAGGCCGGGGGACCCAGTACTTC.

The chain couples TRBV19 to TRBJ2-1, with TRBD2 identical over 9 bases. This CDR3 has 14 amino acids. J gave up 0 bases and V 6 bases, and 0 bases lay outside the gene matches. The germline CDR1 and CDR2 sequences are LNHDA and SQIVND (reference sequence). CDR3 protein: CASRREGSYNEQFF. As DNA, the CDR3 is TGTGCCAGTAGGCGGGAGGGCTCCTACAATGAGCAGTTCTTC.

This chain uses TRBV23-1 with TRBJ2-1, with 7 bases aligning to TRBD2. TRBV23-1 is classed as an ORF, of uncertain function. The V and J ends lost 5 bases and 10 bases, in that order; junction bases with no gene match: 8. The CDR3 loop spans 13 amino acids. Here the CDR3 reads CASSNTRLAEQFF. The CDR3, as DNA: TGCGCCAGCAGTAACACTAGACTAGCCGAGCAGTTCTTC.

V is TRBV18 and J is TRBJ2-7; 8 nucleotides align to TRBD2. Germline V gene lookup returns CDR1 KGHSH and CDR2 LQKENI. CDR3 length equals 14 residues. V trimming: 3 bases; J trimming: 6 bases; junction bases outside the gene matches: 7. The CDR3 region is CASSPPGGPGEQYF. CDR3 nucleotide sequence: TGTGCCAGCTCACCCCCGGGAGGGCCGGGCGAGCAGTACTTC.

This clone has only one observation. V gene TRBV29-1 combines with J gene TRBJ1-4; TRBD1 might be the D (5 bases). Looked up from germline, CDR1 is SQVTM and CDR2 is ANQGSEA. The CDR3 totals 12 residues. Trimming left V 6 bases short and J 0 bases short, with 5 bases between. CDR3 in amino acids: CSVRATNEKLFF. The DNA of the CDR3 is TGCAGCGTCAGGGCAACTAATGAAAAACTGTTTTTT.

This chain uses TRBV11-3 with TRBJ2-2, with 13 bases aligning to TRBD2. After removal of 5 bases from V and 6 bases from J, the junction contained 18 bases not matched to a gene. The CDR3 is 20 residues long. Germline V gene lookup returns CDR1 SGHNT and CDR2 YENEEA. The chain's CDR3 is CASSPRGTSGMRDGPGELFF. In DNA, the CDR3 is TGTGCCAGCAGCCCACGAGGGACTAGCGGGATGCGGGATGGCCCCGGGGAGCTGTTTTTT.

This chain uses TRBV25-1 with TRBJ2-5; 10 bases align to TRBD2. The length of the CDR3 is 15 residues. J was trimmed by 4 bases and V by 4 bases; bases with no gene match: 6. In germline, CDR1 is MGHDK, CDR2 SYGVNS. CDR3 protein: CASSALAGDRETQYF. CDR3 in DNA: TGTGCCAGCAGTGCCCTAGCGGGAGACCGAGAGACCCAGTACTTC.

The chain couples TRBV6-5 to TRBJ2-7, with 13 bases aligning to TRBD2. The ends lost 7 bases at V and 6 bases at J; junction bases unmatched: 6. Germline V gives CDR1 MNHEY, CDR2 SVGAGI. The CDR3 is 14 amino acids. This chain's CDR3 is CASNRLAGGSEQYF. CDR3 DNA: TGTGCCAGCAACCGACTAGCGGGAGGTTCCGAGCAGTACTTC.

In this sample, this clone turned up once. The chain links TRBV5-1 to TRBJ2-7; 8 bases fit TRBD1. Germline CDR1 is SGHRS and CDR2 is YFSETQ. The CDR3 spans 15 residues. V gave up 0 bases and J gave up 5 bases; unmatched junction bases: 7. Here the CDR3 DNA reads TGCGCCAGCAGCTTGGTCGGACAGGGAATCCACGAGCAGTACTTC. Its protein is CASSLVGQGIHEQYF.

The chain employs TRBV4-3 and TRBJ2-7, with 12 bases matching TRBD1. This CDR3 contains 15 residues. Germline CDR1 and CDR2: LGHNA and YSLEER. J gave up 4 bases and V 4 bases, and 5 bases lay outside the gene matches. This chain's CDR3 is CASSPGTGGRYEQYF. Written as DNA, the CDR3 is TGCGCCAGCAGCCCCGGGACAGGGGGCCGTTACGAGCAGTACTTC.

The chain has TRBV27 and TRBJ2-2; unclear D gene. With 3 bases removed from V and 4 bases from J, the gap between germline ends came to 9 bases. Germline CDR1 reads MNHEY; CDR2 reads SMNVEV (reference sequence). This CDR3 has 14 residues. The CDR3 DNA sequence: TGTGCCAGCAGTTTTCTAGATAGCACCGGGGAGCTGTTTTTT. Its protein is CASSFLDSTGELFF.

In its sample, this clone was seen once. This rearrangement joins TRBV10-3 to TRBJ2-1, with D possibly matching TRBD1 (5 bases). This CDR3 region has 15 residues. CDR1 ENHRY and CDR2 SYGVKD come from the germline V gene. V lost 0 bases and J 8 bases, leaving 14 bases between the germline ends. CDR3 sequence: CAISESGTGRDEQFF. DNA for the CDR3: TGTGCCATCAGTGAGTCTGGAACAGGACGGGATGAGCAGTTCTTC.

This clone is a singleton in its sample. The V and J genes are TRBV7-2 and TRBJ2-7; 13 bases map to TRBD2. Germline CDR1 and CDR2: SGHTA and FQGNSA. The CDR3 has 14 amino acids. V shed 5 bases and J 2 bases; nucleotides not matched to a gene: 0. CDR3 bases: TGTGCCAGCAGCGGGACTAGCGGGACCTACGAGCAGTACTTC. It specifies CASSGTSGTYEQYF.

CDR3 sequence reads: CASTPLTGVGYGYTF. CDR3 coding DNA: TGTGCCAGCACACCCCTTACCGGGGTCGGCTATGGCTACACCTTC. The chain has TRBV6-1 and TRBJ1-2; no firm D call. Between the trimmed V and J ends, which lost 7 bases and 4 bases, there was a span of 19 bases. Per the germline V gene, CDR1 is MNHNS and CDR2 is SASEGT. This CDR3 region has 15 residues.

J is TRBJ2-5 and V is TRBV4-3, with D tentatively TRBD2 (6 bases). The end of the DNA fits TRBJ2-7 better, so the J call may be wrong. CDR1 is LGHNA, CDR2 YSLEER, per germline. The CDR3 is 16 residues long. The DNA for the CDR3 is TGCGCCAGCAGCCAAGATTTTCTGGGGGGTCGGTACGAGCAGTACTTC. It yields the protein CASSQDFLGGRYEQYF.

The V call is TRBV5-1, the J call TRBJ2-1; TRBD2 matches 7 bases. V shed 5 bases, J shed 2 bases, and the junction held 7 bases outside the gene matches. Germline V lookup: CDR1 SGHRS, CDR2 YFSETQ. CDR3 length equals 15 residues. CDR3 protein: CASRGGSTAYNEQFF. Here the CDR3 DNA reads TGCGCCAGCAGGGGGGGGAGTACGGCCTACAATGAGCAGTTCTTC.

V gene TRBV4-1 combines with J gene TRBJ1-5, with D possibly matching TRBD1 (5 bases). CDR1 is MGHRA and CDR2 is YSYEKL in the germline V gene. Trimming pared 4 bases from V and 0 bases from J, leaving 10 bases between. The CDR3 contains 15 residues. The DNA for the CDR3 is TGCGCCAGCAGCCTCGGGAGGGGTAGCAATCAGCCCCAGCATTTT. It is translated as CASSLGRGSNQPQHF.

On this clone itself: At one end, the junction sequence differs from germline, possibly due to a read error. CDR3 DNA: TGTTCCAGCAGCTTTGGGACAGTCTACGAGCAGTACTTC. It codes for CSSSFGTVYEQYF. This chain connects TRBV7-9 to TRBJ2-7; 7 nucleotides line up with TRBD1. From germline, CDR1 is SEHNR and CDR2 FQNEAQ (reference sequence). This CDR3 comprises 13 residues.

The chain combines TRBV4-1 with TRBJ1-1; D is undetermined. Germline CDR1 reads MGHRA; CDR2 reads YSYEKL. This CDR3 has 17 amino acids. The germline V and J ends were trimmed by 0 bases and 2 bases, with 16 bases remaining between them. CDR3 sequence reads: CASSQDYPPQINTEAFF. The CDR3 bases are TGCGCCAGCAGCCAAGATTACCCCCCACAGATTAACACTGAAGCTTTCTTT.

This chain joins TRBV5-6 and TRBJ2-3, with D tentatively TRBD2 (5 bases). Per the germline V gene, CDR1 is SGHDT and CDR2 is YYEEEE. This CDR3 is built from 14 residues. V lost 0 bases, J lost 3 bases, and 8 bases lay in between. CDR3 in DNA: TGTGCCAGCAGCTTGGATGGGGAGACAGATACGCAGTATTTT. It is translated as CASSLDGETDTQYF.

The rearrangement links TRBV5-5 to TRBJ1-4; D is perhaps TRBD1 (6 bases). V was pared by 4 bases and J by 1 base, with 11 bases between. The CDR3 extends over 15 amino acids. In germline, CDR1 is SGHKS, CDR2 YYEKEE (reference sequence). The CDR3 loop is CASSPQGITNEKLFF. The CDR3 DNA is TGTGCCAGCAGCCCCCAGGGGATAACTAATGAAAAACTGTTTTTT.

This clone has just a few counts. The V and J genes are TRBV6-5 and TRBJ1-1; maybe TRBD1 (5 bases). Germline V gene lookup returns CDR1 MNHEY and CDR2 SVGAGI. There are 13 residues in the CDR3. The V gene lost 8 bases and the J gene lost 5 bases, with 15 bases spanning the gap. CDR3 in DNA: TGTGCCAGCGCCCGAGACAGAAGGACTGAAGCTTTCTTT. Protein product: CASARDRRTEAFF.